This T cell receptor beta chain is from a study of memory CD4+ T cells and cytomegalovirus serostatus. Regarding the study as a whole: The CMV-associated TCR signature appears largely within the CD4+ memory repertoire.

The CDR3 loop spans 14 amino acids. Germline CDR1 and CDR2: SNHLY and FYNNEI. V was pared by 4 bases and J by 2 bases, with 1 base of the junction left unmatched. A word on this clone: No antigen is known for it.

Single viable CD3+CD4+CD8-CD45RO+ cells were sorted as the memory CD4+ T cells. Per the original methods: After removing out-of-frame reads, approximately 2.2 million distinct TCRbeta sequences remained. Clones were read by immunoSEQ multiplex PCR, and TCRdb kept only the in-frame ones, dropping some. V, J and clone size reflect that table, while D and trimming were determined from the DNA. The sample shows about 96,000 clones, roughly 80% of them seen only once. Sequencing was performed on memory CD4+ T cells from blood. The origin of this receptor is an adult in good health and CMV-seropositive. The chain employs TRBV2 and TRBJ2-2, with 7 bases fitting TRBD1. CDR3 in DNA: TGTGCCAGCAGTGGACAGGGCAACACCGGGGAGCTGTTTTTT. Translating gives CASSGQGNTGELFF.